One and the same sample provided the 18 T cell receptor beta chains below, sequenced in a study of cytomegalovirus exposure and HLA in healthy donors. 13 Jbeta primers and 60 Vbeta primers were used for the PCR. Only in-frame clones appear in the TCRdb table, and some are missing; sequencing was by immunoSEQ multiplex PCR. The sample includes 170,000 or so clones, 80% of them seen just once. Sequencing input: PBMCs. The origin of the receptors is a boy aged 10-17 years in good health and CMV-seronegative.

The chain employs TRBV28 and TRBJ1-5; tentative D call: TRBD1 (6 bases). Germline V CDR1 and CDR2: MDHEN, SYDVKM. V was pared by 5 bases and J by 2 bases, with 13 bases between. The CDR3 loop spans 15 amino acids. CDR3 nucleotides: TGTGCCAGCAGTCCAGGGACACTCCGCAATCAGCCCCAGCATTTT. It is translated as CASSPGTLRNQPQHF.

V gene TRBV27 combines with J gene TRBJ1-2; possibly TRBD1 for D (5 bases). There are 11 residues in the CDR3. Deletions cut 6 bases from V and 7 bases from J, with 9 bases between. The V gene's germline CDR1 is MNHEY and CDR2 SMNVEV (reference sequence). CDR3 DNA sequence: TGTGCCAGCAGCTGGGGGGGTGGCTACACCTTC. Protein sequence: CASSWGGGYTF.

The V call is TRBV6-4, the J call TRBJ2-1; TRBD1 aligns across 7 bases. The junction had 9 bases not matched to a gene; V was cut back by 4 bases and J by 9 bases. From germline, CDR1 is MRHNA and CDR2 SNTAGT. The CDR3 covers 14 residues. The CDR3 DNA reads as TGTGCCAGCAGTGGGACAGGACAGGCGGGTGAGCAGTTCTTC. Translated: CASSGTGQAGEQFF.

This chain joins TRBV19 and TRBJ1-1; D unclear. The V end lost 2 bases, the J end lost 12 bases, and 16 bases lay between the germline ends. This CDR3 is built from 13 residues. In germline, CDR1 is LNHDA, CDR2 SQIVND (reference sequence). CDR3 sequence reads: CASSISEGGGTFF. In nucleotides, the CDR3 is TGTGCCAGTAGTATATCGGAAGGAGGCGGGACTTTCTTT.

This clone came up a few times. V usage is TRBV6-1 and J usage is TRBJ1-1; TRBD1 matches at 9 bases. The CDR3 has 16 residues. The J segment lost 5 bases and the V segment lost 0 bases, leaving 7 bases of the junction unmatched. Germline V gene sequence: CDR1 MNHNS, CDR2 SASEGT. In DNA form, the CDR3 reads TGTGCCAGCAGTGAAGCTGTTACAGGGGGCCGGACTGAAGCTTTCTTT. The encoded protein is CASSEAVTGGRTEAFF.

This rearrangement joins TRBV28 to TRBJ2-3, with 7 bases identical to TRBD2. The CDR3 has 12 amino acids. Trimming at V came to 4 bases and at J to 12 bases, leaving 7 bases not matched to a gene. In germline, CDR1 is MDHEN, CDR2 SYDVKM. For the CDR3, the DNA is TGTGCCAGCAGTTCCCTACTAGCGATTCAGTATTTT. It specifies CASSSLLAIQYF.

V is TRBV25-1 and J is TRBJ2-1, with no clear D. Per germline, CDR1 MGHDK and CDR2 SYGVNS. V gave up 2 bases and J gave up 4 bases, with 9 bases separating them. CDR3 length: 14 amino acids. The CDR3, as DNA: TGTGCCAGCAGTGAACCGACTTTTTACAATGAGCAGTTCTTC. This translates into CASSEPTFYNEQFF. The variable domain in full, completed from reference TRBV25-1 and TRBJ2-1, reads EADIYQTPRYLVIGTGKKITLECSQTMGHDKMYWYQQDPGMELHLIHYSYGVNSTEKGDLSSESTVSRIRTEHFPLTLESARPSHTSQYLCASSEPTFYNEQFFGPGTRLTVL.

The rearrangement links TRBV19 to TRBJ1-1, with a weak D call TRBD1 (5 bases). This CDR3 spans 19 amino acids. V was clipped by 3 bases and J by 1 base, with 24 bases between them. Germline V CDR1 and CDR2: LNHDA, SQIVND (reference sequence). The CDR3 loop reads CASSIGSHLQVYTNTEAFF. CDR3 in DNA: TGTGCCAGTAGTATCGGGTCCCATCTACAGGTATATACGAACACTGAAGCTTTCTTT.

The gene calls are TRBV29-1 and TRBJ1-2, with TRBD1 matching over 8 bases. Per the germline V gene, CDR1 is SQVTM and CDR2 is ANQGSEA. The length of the CDR3 is 14 residues. Germline trimming cut 5 bases from V and 4 bases from J; bases unmatched to any gene: 9. Here the CDR3 DNA reads TGCAGCGTTAACACAGGACAGGGAAGCTATGGCTACACCTTC. The encoded protein is CSVNTGQGSYGYTF.

The rearrangement uses TRBV5-1 and TRBJ2-1; 7 nucleotides line up with TRBD1. From germline, CDR1 is SGHRS and CDR2 YFSETQ. V shed 3 bases, J shed 0 bases, and the junction held 6 bases outside the gene matches. This CDR3 contains 16 residues. CDR3 amino acids: CASSSPDRSSYNEQFF. The CDR3 coding sequence is TGCGCCAGCAGCTCACCGGACAGGAGCTCCTACAATGAGCAGTTCTTC.

The table lists this clone with a count of one. J is TRBJ1-2 and V is TRBV6-1; 7 nucleotides align to TRBD1. The V segment lost 3 bases and the J segment 4 bases; nucleotides outside the gene matches: 5. The germline V gene encodes CDR1 MNHNS and CDR2 SASEGT. This CDR3 comprises 14 residues. CDR3 amino acids: CASSERDSTYGYTF. The CDR3 DNA reads as TGTGCCAGCAGTGAGCGGGACAGTACCTATGGCTACACCTTC.

V gene TRBV28 combines with J gene TRBJ2-7, with D possibly matching TRBD2 (7 bases). Trimming shortened V by 4 bases and J by 0 bases, and 13 bases separated the two germline ends. The CDR3 sequence is 15 residues long. Germline loops: CDR1 MDHEN, CDR2 SYDVKM. The CDR3 loop is CASSYGGLSSYEQYF. The CDR3 DNA follows: TGTGCCAGCAGTTACGGGGGGCTCAGCTCCTACGAGCAGTACTTC. Drawing the rest from reference TRBV28 and TRBJ2-7, the complete variable domain is DVKVTQSSRYLVKRTGEKVFLECVQDMDHENMFWYRQDPGLGLRLIYFSYDVKMKEKGDIPEGYSVSREKKERFSLILESASTNQTSMYLCASSYGGLSSYEQYFGPGTRLTVT.

This clone was observed a handful of times. This chain uses TRBV19 with TRBJ2-7, with 7 nucleotides matching TRBD2. The V segment lost 5 bases and the J segment 3 bases; nucleotides outside the gene matches: 16. This CDR3 contains 17 residues. The germline V gene encodes CDR1 LNHDA and CDR2 SQIVND (reference sequence). The CDR3 DNA reads TGTGCCAGTAGTCCCCAGGGCGGGGGAGGGAGCTTCTACGAGCAGTACTTC. It is translated as CASSPQGGGGSFYEQYF.

The gene calls are TRBV30 and TRBJ2-5; 9 bases agree with TRBD2. Losses at the gene ends were 3 bases for V and 6 bases for J; bases not matched to a gene: 11. Germline V gives CDR1 GTSNPN, CDR2 SVGIG (reference sequence). This CDR3 contains 15 residues. The CDR3 is CAWSAGGSGSKTQYF. The CDR3 region has the DNA TGTGCCTGGAGCGCGGGGGGTAGCGGGAGCAAGACCCAGTACTTC.

The chain uses TRBV27 and TRBJ1-5, with a possible D match to TRBD1 (5 bases). CDR1 is MNHEY, CDR2 SMNVEV, per germline (reference sequence). V gave up 4 bases and J gave up 1 base, with 14 bases separating them. The CDR3 covers 16 residues. CDR3 residues: CASSYSGRGSNQPQHF. The CDR3 DNA reads as TGTGCCAGCAGTTATTCAGGGCGGGGAAGCAATCAGCCCCAGCATTTT.

This clone was seen a few times. The genes are TRBV11-2 and TRBJ2-1; D possibly corresponds to TRBD2 (7 bases). Germline CDR1 and CDR2: SGHAT and FQNNGV. V was clipped by 10 bases and J by 8 bases, with 21 bases between them. This CDR3 is built from 14 residues. The CDR3 region has the DNA TGTGCCAACACGATGGGAATAGGGGGGGATGAGCAGTTCTTC. This codes for CANTMGIGGDEQFF. The entire variable domain, with the rest obtained from reference TRBV11-2 and TRBJ2-1, is as follows: EAGVAQSPRYKIIEKRQSVAFWCNPISGHATLYWYQQILGQGPKLLIQFQNNGVVDDSQLPKDRFSAERLKGVDSTLKIQPAKLEDSAVYLCANTMGIGGDEQFFGPGTRLTVL.

This rearrangement joins TRBV9 to TRBJ1-2, with D perhaps matching TRBD1 (5 bases). CDR3 length: 13 residues. V lost 5 bases and J lost 1, with 9 bases in between. CDR1 and CDR2 (germline): SGDLS, YYNGEE. CDR3 loop: CASRDTLNYGYTF. The CDR3, as DNA: TGTGCCAGCAGGGACACACTTAACTATGGCTACACCTTC.

The rearrangement links TRBV30 to TRBJ1-2; perhaps TRBD1 as D (6 bases). Between the trimmed V and J ends, which lost 7 bases and 1 base, there was a span of 13 bases. CDR3 length: 13 amino acids. CDR1 is GTSNPN and CDR2 is SVGIG in the germline V gene (reference sequence). The CDR3 DNA is TGTGCCTTAACAGGGTCCTATAACTATGGCTACACCTTC. Translation: CALTGSYNYGYTF.